A single T cell receptor (beta chain) is shown here with its context. The antigen is not known. This specimen belongs to a study of early T cells in non-severe SARS-CoV-2 infection. Findings and caveats of the study: Matching against VDJdb likely underestimated virus-specific expansions, favoring anti-spike CD8.

V was shortened by 0 bases and J by 6 bases, with 12 bases between the two germline ends. CDR1 is SGHRS and CDR2 is YFSETQ in the germline V gene. The CDR3 runs to 14 residues. Individual cDNA molecules were tagged with unique molecular identifiers. TCRdb reprocessed the 5' RACE reads with MiXCR, giving one entry per CDR3 protein. The data hold 50,000 to 60,000 distinct CDR3 sequences, with around 10% observed a single time. The specimen was whole blood, collected at baseline. The chain combines TRBV5-1 with TRBJ2-5; D remains unclear. This TCR came from an adult who was a healthcare worker with PCR-confirmed SARS-CoV-2 infection or an uninfected control (not recorded which). The CDR3 coding sequence is TGCGCCAGCAGCTTGGCCACTGCTCTGAAGACCCAGTACTTC. It codes for CASSLATALKTQYF.